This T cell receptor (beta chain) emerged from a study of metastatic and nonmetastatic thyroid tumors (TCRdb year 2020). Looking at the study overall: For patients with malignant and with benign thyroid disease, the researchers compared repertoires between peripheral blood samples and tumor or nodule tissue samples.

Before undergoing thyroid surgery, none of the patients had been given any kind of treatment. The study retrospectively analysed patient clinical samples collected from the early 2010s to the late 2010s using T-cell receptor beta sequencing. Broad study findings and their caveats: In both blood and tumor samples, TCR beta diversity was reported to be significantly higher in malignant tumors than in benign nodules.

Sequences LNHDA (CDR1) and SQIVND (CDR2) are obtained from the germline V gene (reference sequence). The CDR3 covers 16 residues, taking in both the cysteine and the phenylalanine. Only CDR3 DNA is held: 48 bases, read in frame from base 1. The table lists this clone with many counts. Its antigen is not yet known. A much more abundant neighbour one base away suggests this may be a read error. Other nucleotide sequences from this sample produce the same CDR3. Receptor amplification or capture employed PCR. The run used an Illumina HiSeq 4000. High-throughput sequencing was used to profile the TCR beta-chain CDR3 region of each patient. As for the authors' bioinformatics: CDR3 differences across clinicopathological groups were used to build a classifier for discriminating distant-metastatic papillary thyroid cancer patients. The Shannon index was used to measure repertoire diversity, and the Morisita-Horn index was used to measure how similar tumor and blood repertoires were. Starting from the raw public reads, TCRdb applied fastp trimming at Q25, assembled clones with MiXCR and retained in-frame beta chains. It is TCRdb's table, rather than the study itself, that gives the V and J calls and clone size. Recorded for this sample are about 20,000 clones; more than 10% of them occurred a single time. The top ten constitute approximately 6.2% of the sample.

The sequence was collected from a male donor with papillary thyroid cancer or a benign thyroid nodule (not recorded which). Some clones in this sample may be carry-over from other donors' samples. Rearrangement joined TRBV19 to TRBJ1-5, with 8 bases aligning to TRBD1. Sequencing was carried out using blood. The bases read TGTGCCAGTAGTCCCAGGACAGGGTATAGCAATCAGCCTCAGCATTTT. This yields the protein CASSPRTGYSNQPQHF.